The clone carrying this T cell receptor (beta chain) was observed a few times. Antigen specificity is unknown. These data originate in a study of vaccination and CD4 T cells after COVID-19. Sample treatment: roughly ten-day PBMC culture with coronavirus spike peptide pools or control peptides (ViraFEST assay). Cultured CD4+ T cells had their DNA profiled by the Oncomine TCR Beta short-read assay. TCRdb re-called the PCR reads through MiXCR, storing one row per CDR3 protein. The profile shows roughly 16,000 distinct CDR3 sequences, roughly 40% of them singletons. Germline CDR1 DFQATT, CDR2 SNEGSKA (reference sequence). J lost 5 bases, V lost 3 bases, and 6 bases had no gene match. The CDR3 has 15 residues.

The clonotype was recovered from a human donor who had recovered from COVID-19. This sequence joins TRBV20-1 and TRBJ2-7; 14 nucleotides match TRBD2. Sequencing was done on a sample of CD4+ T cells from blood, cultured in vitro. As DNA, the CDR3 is TGCAGTGCTAGCTCCGGGACTAGCGGGAGCGACGAGCAGTACTTC. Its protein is CSASSGTSGSDEQYF.